This T cell receptor (beta chain) was sequenced for a study of shared clonotypes between healthy human individuals. Participating donors were healthy, HIV-negative adults free of recent acute infections or vaccinations. CD4+ cells were split into CD45RA+ naive and CD45RA-negative memory subsets. As originally analysed: ImmunoSEQ output held junction-only sequences without quality scores, so filtering differed. Data came from immunoSEQ multiplex PCR; TCRdb stores just in-frame clones and leaves some out. The V and J calls and clone size come from that table; D and trimming were worked out from the DNA. The table has about 710,000 clones, roughly 72% seen once. This CDR3 comprises 15 residues. The germline gives CDR1 SGHAT, CDR2 FQNNGV. Germline trimming cut 5 bases from V and 5 bases from J; bases unmatched to any gene: 9.

The TCR originated in a woman between 25 and 40 years old in good health. Specimen: memory CD4+ T cells sorted from blood. Subset noted: CD45RA-negative fraction. This chain connects TRBV11-2 to TRBJ2-7; 10 bases agree with TRBD2. DNA for the CDR3: TGTGCCAGCAGCATAACTAGCGGGGTAGCCCACGAGCAGTACTTC. Translated: CASSITSGVAHEQYF. Combining the CDR3 with reference TRBV11-2 and TRBJ2-7 gives the whole variable domain EAGVAQSPRYKIIEKRQSVAFWCNPISGHATLYWYQQILGQGPKLLIQFQNNGVVDDSQLPKDRFSAERLKGVDSTLKIQPAKLEDSAVYLCASSITSGVAHEQYFGPGTRLTVT.